What follows are 18 T cell receptor beta chains derived from one specimen sequenced in a study of T cell responses to AZD1222 COVID-19 vaccine. TCRdb's table, derived via immunoSEQ multiplex PCR, lists solely in-frame clones and lacks some. The table has 150,000 to 200,000 clones, 90% seen once. The material was peripheral blood, obtained 28 days after the second dose of the MenACWY control vaccine. These receptors originate from an adult who received the MenACWY meningococcal vaccine as a control.

The chain has TRBV24-1 and TRBJ2-1; the D gene is possibly TRBD1 (5 bases). CDR1 and CDR2 (germline): KGHDR, SFDVKD. The V end was cut by 1 base, the J end by 5 bases, with 17 bases between. CDR3 length: 17 residues. CDR3 bases: TGTGCCACCAGTGATTTAGGTGGGTCTAGGGGTGACAATGAGCAGTTCTTC. Its protein product is CATSDLGGSRGDNEQFF.

The V and J genes are TRBV19 and TRBJ2-1; 16 nucleotides align to TRBD2. Germline lookup yields CDR1 LNHDA and CDR2 SQIVND (reference sequence). This CDR3 comprises 17 residues. V shed 10 bases and J 7 bases; nucleotides not matched to a gene: 13. For the CDR3, the DNA is TGTGCCATATCAACCCCGGGACTAGCGGGAGGGCGGAATGAGCAGTTCTTC. It encodes CAISTPGLAGGRNEQFF.

The V call is TRBV28, the J call TRBJ1-5; TRBD1 might be the D (5 bases). The CDR3 runs 16 residues. V was cut by 2 bases and J by 1 base, with 12 bases left in between. From germline, CDR1 is MDHEN and CDR2 SYDVKM. The CDR3 sequence: CASSLAGRGSNQPQHF. CDR3 nucleotides: TGTGCCAGCAGTTTAGCAGGGAGGGGAAGCAATCAGCCCCAGCATTTT.

V gene TRBV27 combines with J gene TRBJ2-1, with D uncertain. V lost 8 bases, J lost 9 bases, and 14 bases lay in between. Looked up from germline, CDR1 is MNHEY and CDR2 is SMNVEV (reference sequence). The CDR3 consists of 12 residues. CDR3 amino acids: CASWKIFGEQFF. CDR3 nucleotide sequence: TGTGCCAGCTGGAAAATCTTCGGTGAGCAGTTCTTC.

About this clone itself: Other DNA sequences within the sample encode an identical CDR3. V gene TRBV28 combines with J gene TRBJ1-2; D unresolved. V was shortened by 2 bases and J by 4 bases, with 8 bases between the two germline ends. CDR3 length equals 13 residues. Germline V lookup: CDR1 MDHEN, CDR2 SYDVKM. This chain's CDR3 is CASSLGVGYGYTF. The CDR3, as DNA: TGTGCCAGCAGTTTAGGTGTAGGCTATGGCTACACCTTC.

The chain carries TRBV19 and TRBJ2-4; 10 nucleotides align to TRBD1. V lost 10 bases, J lost 7 bases, and 7 bases stayed unmatched. The CDR3 has 13 residues. Germline CDR1 LNHDA, CDR2 SQIVND (reference sequence). CDR3 in amino acids: CATGQGRENIQYF. Written as DNA, the CDR3 is TGTGCCACGGGACAGGGGAGGGAGAACATTCAGTACTTC.

The rearrangement uses TRBV19 and TRBJ2-3, with D possibly TRBD2 on 6 matching bases. V was shortened by 7 bases and J by 3 bases, with 17 bases between the two germline ends. In germline, CDR1 is LNHDA, CDR2 SQIVND (reference sequence). The CDR3 totals 15 residues. CDR3 bases: TGTGCCAGTACAAGCCCGGGGGAGAGTACAGATACGCAGTATTTT. It encodes CASTSPGESTDTQYF. Supplemented by reference TRBV19 and TRBJ2-3, the full variable domain reads DGGITQSPKYLFRKEGQNVTLSCEQNLNHDAMYWYRQDPGQGLRLIYYSQIVNDFQKGDIAEGYSVSREKKESFPLTVTSAQKNPTAFYLCASTSPGESTDTQYFGPGTRLTVL.

The genes are TRBV28 and TRBJ1-1; a weak D match, TRBD1 (6 bases). The CDR3 length is 16 residues. The V and J ends lost 3 bases and 4 bases respectively, with 18 bases between them. Germline loops: CDR1 MDHEN, CDR2 SYDVKM. CDR3 nucleotide sequence: TGTGCCAGCAGTTTGGGGGGGCGAGGTTGGGGCACTGAAGCTTTCTTT. Its translation is CASSLGGRGWGTEAFF.

This clone was found once. This rearrangement joins TRBV4-1 to TRBJ1-2, with D perhaps TRBD1 (6 bases). This CDR3 is 16 amino acids long. CDR1 and CDR2 (germline): MGHRA, YSYEKL. V was cut by 5 bases and J by 6 bases, with 22 bases left in between. The CDR3 loop is CASSIGGRGRENGYTF. The CDR3 nucleotides read TGCGCCAGCAGCATCGGTGGACGGGGGCGTGAGAATGGCTACACCTTC.

The genes are TRBV11-2 and TRBJ2-7; D is perhaps TRBD1 (5 bases). The CDR3 consists of 14 residues. The V gene lost 4 bases and the J gene lost 7 bases, with 17 bases spanning the gap. In germline, CDR1 is SGHAT, CDR2 FQNNGV. The CDR3 DNA is TGTGCCAGCAGCTCACAGGTTATCGAAGGGGAGCAGTACTTC. This codes for CASSSQVIEGEQYF.

This chain links TRBV30 with TRBJ1-1; D is unresolved. Trimming removed 2 bases from V and 8 bases from J, with 9 bases in between. Germline V gene sequence: CDR1 GTSNPN, CDR2 SVGIG (reference sequence). The CDR3 totals 11 residues. CDR3 in amino acids: CAWSLSNEAFF. The CDR3 DNA sequence: TGTGCCTGGAGTCTGTCAAACGAAGCTTTCTTT. The full variable domain, rest sourced from reference TRBV30 and TRBJ1-1, is SQTIHQWPATLVQPVGSPLSLECTVEGTSNPNLYWYRQAAGRGLQLLFYSVGIGQISSEVPQNLSASRPQDRQFILSSKKLLLSDSGFYLCAWSLSNEAFFGQGTRLTVV.

This sequence joins TRBV28 and TRBJ1-1; D unclear. The CDR3 length is 11 residues. Germline assignment: CDR1 MDHEN and CDR2 SYDVKM. With 5 bases removed from V and 7 bases from J, the gap between germline ends came to 8 bases. The CDR3 is CASSEGVEAFF. DNA of the CDR3: TGTGCCAGCAGTGAGGGAGTTGAAGCTTTCTTT.

The chain recombines TRBV9 with TRBJ1-5; 7 bases are a match to TRBD1. The CDR3 has 15 amino acids. V gave up 0 bases and J gave up 6 bases; unmatched junction bases: 6. Germline CDR1 SGDLS, CDR2 YYNGEE. The CDR3 region has the DNA TGTGCCAGCAGCGTAGACGGGACAGAGGTTCAGCCCCAGCATTTT. Its translation: CASSVDGTEVQPQHF.

This clone occurred many times. The chain joins TRBV29-1 to TRBJ1-6, with D perhaps matching TRBD1 (6 bases). V shed 3 bases and J shed 7 bases, with 10 bases lying between them. This CDR3 is 13 amino acids long. CDR1 is SQVTM and CDR2 is ANQGSEA in the germline V gene. The CDR3 spells CSVDVGQNSPLHF. In DNA, the CDR3 is TGCAGCGTTGATGTCGGACAGAATTCACCCCTCCACTTT.

The chain links TRBV5-4 to TRBJ2-7; D is perhaps TRBD1 (5 bases). CDR1 is SGHNT and CDR2 is YYREEE in the germline V gene (reference sequence). Trimming took off 0 bases at V and 5 bases at J, with 15 bases between the two ends. The CDR3 covers 15 residues. The CDR3 DNA sequence: TGTGCCAGCAGCTTGGCCCCCCAGGGTCGGGACGAGCAGTACTTC. It yields the protein CASSLAPQGRDEQYF.

The gene calls are TRBV28 and TRBJ1-5, with D possibly being TRBD1 (5 bases). CDR1 and CDR2 (germline): MDHEN, SYDVKM. With 6 bases removed from V and 4 bases from J, the gap between germline ends came to 16 bases. The CDR3 is 15 residues long. CDR3 coding DNA: TGTGCCAGCAGCCCTTCCTACAGGTCTAATCAGCCCCAGCATTTT. It translates to CASSPSYRSNQPQHF.

The rearrangement uses TRBV6-5 and TRBJ2-7; 10 bases are shared with TRBD2. Germline CDR1 MNHEY, CDR2 SVGAGI. Germline trimming cut 7 bases from V and 2 bases from J; bases unmatched to any gene: 8. The CDR3 has 15 residues. CDR3 sequence reads: CASTSTSGPTYEQYF. CDR3 nucleotides: TGTGCCAGCACCTCGACTAGCGGGCCTACCTACGAGCAGTACTTC.

The gene calls are TRBV30 and TRBJ1-2, with TRBD1 as a possible D gene (5 bases). Germline assignment: CDR1 GTSNPN and CDR2 SVGIG (reference sequence). The CDR3 length is 10 residues. Trimming left V 6 bases short and J 8 bases short, with 10 bases between. CDR3 in amino acids: CACSREGYTF. CDR3 DNA sequence: TGTGCCTGTTCCAGGGAAGGCTACACCTTC.